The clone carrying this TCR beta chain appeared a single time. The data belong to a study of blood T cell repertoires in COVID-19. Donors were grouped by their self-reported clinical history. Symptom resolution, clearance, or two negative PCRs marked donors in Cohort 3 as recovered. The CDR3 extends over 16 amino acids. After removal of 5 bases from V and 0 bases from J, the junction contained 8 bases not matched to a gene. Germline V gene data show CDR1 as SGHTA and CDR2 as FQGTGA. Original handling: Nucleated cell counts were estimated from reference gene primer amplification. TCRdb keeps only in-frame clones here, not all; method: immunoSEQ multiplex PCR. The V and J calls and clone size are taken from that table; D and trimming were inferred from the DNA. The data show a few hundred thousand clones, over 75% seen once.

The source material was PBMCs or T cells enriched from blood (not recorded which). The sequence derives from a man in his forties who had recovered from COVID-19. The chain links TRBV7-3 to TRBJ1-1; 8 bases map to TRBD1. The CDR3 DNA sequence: TGTGCCAGCAGCCCGGTCCCGGGACAGGTGAACACTGAAGCTTTCTTT. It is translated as CASSPVPGQVNTEAFF.